A single sample gave rise to the 21 T cell receptor beta chains below, sequenced in a study of shared clonotypes between healthy human individuals. This table comes from immunoSEQ multiplex PCR, and its TCRdb copy is limited to in-frame clones, with some not included. The top ten hold about 10% of the sample, which has about 190,000 clones, over 50% seen once. Sequencing used memory CD4+ T cells sorted from blood. Subset given: CD45RA-negative fraction. The receptors were gathered from a man in his thirties or forties in good health.

This rearrangement joins TRBV5-6 to TRBJ2-1; 9 nucleotides match TRBD2. There are 17 residues in the CDR3. Germline CDR1 is SGHDT and CDR2 is YYEEEE. J lost 16 bases, V lost 4 bases, and 24 bases had no gene match. For the CDR3, the DNA is TGTGCCAGCAGCATTCGCGTTGGGGTAGCGGGAGAGAAAATGGGTTTCTTC. Amino acids: CASSIRVGVAGEKMGFF.

The chain recombines TRBV10-3 with TRBJ2-7, with 11 bases identical to TRBD2. V lost 2 bases, J lost 2 bases, and 2 bases stayed unmatched. CDR1 and CDR2 from the germline V gene are ENHRY and SYGVKD. This CDR3 comprises 15 residues. The CDR3 sequence is CAISEPGLAAYEQYF. CDR3 DNA: TGTGCCATCAGTGAGCCGGGACTAGCGGCCTACGAGCAGTACTTC.

The chain uses TRBV5-4 and TRBJ2-7; 7 bases map to TRBD1. The CDR3 sequence is 13 residues long. CDR1 SGHNT and CDR2 YYREEE come from the germline V gene (reference sequence). V was clipped by 4 bases and J by 4 bases; unmatched bases: 5. For the CDR3, the DNA is TGTGCCAGCAGCCCACAGGGGAAGTACGAGCAGTACTTC. It yields the protein CASSPQGKYEQYF.

The rearrangement links TRBV5-4 to TRBJ1-4; D call uncertain. The CDR3 runs 13 residues. V gave up 5 bases and J gave up 7 bases, with 12 bases separating them. Germline CDR1 and CDR2: SGHNT and YYREEE (reference sequence). The CDR3 region is CASSIRSTEKLFF. DNA of the CDR3: TGTGCCAGCAGTATCAGGTCTACTGAAAAACTGTTTTTT.

This CDR3 reads CASSATPTSGSGFF. The DNA of the CDR3 is TGTGCCAGCAGTGCTACCCCGACTAGCGGGTCGGGATTCTTC. The chain has TRBV6-1 and TRBJ2-1; 10 bases fit TRBD2. The CDR3 loop spans 14 amino acids. Trimming at V came to 4 bases and at J to 16 bases, leaving 13 bases not matched to a gene. Germline CDR1 is MNHNS and CDR2 is SASEGT.

The chain couples TRBV6-1 to TRBJ2-3, with D maybe TRBD2 (6 bases). The V end lost 11 bases, the J end lost 1 base, and 13 bases lay between the germline ends. CDR1 MNHNS and CDR2 SASEGT come from the germline V gene. CDR3 size: 13 residues. CDR3 coding DNA: TGTGCCGGAGGGTCTAGGGGCACAGATACGCAGTATTTT. It specifies CAGGSRGTDTQYF.

This chain links TRBV11-3 with TRBJ2-1, with TRBD2 matching over 9 bases. This CDR3 has 15 residues. Unmatched junction bases numbered 5, after V lost 0 bases and J lost 8 bases. In germline, CDR1 is SGHNT, CDR2 YENEEA. The CDR3 spells CASSLEGTSRDEQFF. The CDR3 DNA is TGTGCCAGCAGCTTAGAGGGGACTAGCAGAGATGAGCAGTTCTTC.

J is TRBJ1-1 and V is TRBV5-1; no clear D. V lost 0 bases, J lost 1 base, and 7 bases lay in between. CDR1 SGHRS and CDR2 YFSETQ come from the germline V gene. The CDR3 is made up of 14 amino acids. The CDR3 bases are TGCGCCAGCAGCTTGGTTGGAAGGAACACTGAAGCTTTCTTT. Amino acid sequence: CASSLVGRNTEAFF. Based on the CDR3 plus reference TRBV5-1 and TRBJ1-1, the full variable domain is KAGVTQTPRYLIKTRGQQVTLSCSPISGHRSVSWYQQTPGQGLQFLFEYFSETQRNKGNFPGRFSGRQFSNSRSEMNVSTLELGDSALYLCASSLVGRNTEAFFGQGTRLTVV.

This sequence joins TRBV7-8 and TRBJ1-4, with 9 bases matching TRBD1. Trimming removed 5 bases from V and 7 bases from J; junction bases left unmatched: 5. The CDR3 totals 14 residues. CDR1 is SGHVS, CDR2 FQNEAQ, per germline. The CDR3 DNA sequence: TGTGCCAGCAGCGCCCGGGACAGGGCTGAAAAACTGTTTTTT. It codes for CASSARDRAEKLFF.

This chain joins TRBV7-2 and TRBJ2-1; 12 bases fit TRBD1. Per germline, CDR1 SGHTA and CDR2 FQGNSA. The junction had 19 bases not matched to a gene; V was cut back by 4 bases and J by 9 bases. The CDR3 covers 19 residues. The CDR3: CASSSSPGQGAAGRGEQFF. The CDR3 nucleotides are TGTGCCAGCAGCTCGTCACCGGGACAGGGGGCGGCGGGACGGGGTGAGCAGTTCTTC.

The chain couples TRBV30 to TRBJ2-1, with 7 bases aligning to TRBD2. CDR1 is GTSNPN, CDR2 SVGIG, per germline (reference sequence). The CDR3 runs to 15 residues. J gave up 3 bases and V 4 bases, and 9 bases lay outside the gene matches. CDR3 sequence: CAWTPGTTLYNEQFF. The CDR3 nucleotides are TGTGCCTGGACTCCCGGGACTACACTCTACAATGAGCAGTTCTTC.

A few counts support this clone. V and J are TRBV30 and TRBJ1-1; 7 nucleotides line up with TRBD1. Germline trimming cut 5 bases from V and 8 bases from J; bases unmatched to any gene: 5. CDR1 and CDR2 from the germline V gene are GTSNPN and SVGIG (reference sequence). The CDR3 extends over 11 amino acids. Here the CDR3 reads CAWDRDREAFF. The CDR3 DNA reads TGTGCCTGGGACCGGGACAGAGAAGCTTTCTTT.

This sequence joins TRBV9 and TRBJ1-5; D remains ambiguous. In germline, CDR1 is SGDLS, CDR2 YYNGEE. V dropped 0 bases and J dropped 4 bases, with 2 bases sitting between them. The CDR3 covers 12 residues. The CDR3: CASSVGNQPQHF. CDR3 bases: TGTGCCAGCAGCGTAGGAAATCAGCCCCAGCATTTT.

The chain employs TRBV19 and TRBJ1-5; 8 bases line up with TRBD1. Looked up from germline, CDR1 is LNHDA and CDR2 is SQIVND (reference sequence). CDR3 size: 16 residues. With 4 bases clipped from V and 1 base from J, the junction kept 6 bases outside the gene matches. Written as DNA, the CDR3 is TGTGCCAGTAGTACACCCAGGGGGCTGAGCAATCAGCCCCAGCATTTT. Protein product: CASSTPRGLSNQPQHF.

The V and J genes are TRBV11-2 and TRBJ2-4; D tentatively fits TRBD1 or TRBD2 (6 bases each). Per germline, CDR1 SGHAT and CDR2 FQNNGV. Between the trimmed V and J ends, which lost 0 bases and 2 bases, there was a span of 11 bases. This CDR3 contains 16 residues. CDR3 bases: TGTGCCAGCAGCTTAGATCGGGGGCGGTCCAAAAACATTCAGTACTTC. Its protein product is CASSLDRGRSKNIQYF.

This clone was detected a few times. V is TRBV4-2 and J is TRBJ2-7; tentative D call: TRBD2 (5 bases). V was shortened by 2 bases and J by 2 bases, with 10 bases between the two germline ends. This CDR3 spans 14 amino acids. Germline lookup yields CDR1 LGHNA and CDR2 YNFKEQ. CDR3 sequence reads: CASSQPSGAYEQYF. For the CDR3, the DNA is TGTGCCAGCAGCCAACCATCCGGGGCCTACGAGCAGTACTTC.

A few counts support this clone. The CDR3 region has the DNA TGCAGCGTTGAAAGAGGTAGCGGGAGAAGCGATGAGCAGTTCTTC. Protein product: CSVERGSGRSDEQFF. The V gene is TRBV29-1, the J gene TRBJ2-1; 9 bases agree with TRBD2. V dropped 2 bases and J dropped 8; count of bases not matched to a gene: 10. There are 15 residues in the CDR3. In germline, CDR1 is SQVTM, CDR2 ANQGSEA.

The chain is built from TRBV5-1 and TRBJ2-2, with 9 nucleotides matching TRBD1. Germline V gene lookup returns CDR1 SGHRS and CDR2 YFSETQ. V gave up 0 bases and J gave up 4 bases; unmatched junction bases: 7. This CDR3 has 17 amino acids. The CDR3 sequence: CASSLAGTGFGTGELFF. The CDR3 DNA sequence: TGCGCCAGCAGCTTGGCCGGGACAGGGTTCGGCACCGGGGAGCTGTTTTTT.

This sequence joins TRBV7-5 and TRBJ2-7; the listed D gene, TRBD2, was not tested against the DNA. TRBV7-5 is described as a pseudogene. This CDR3 has 15 amino acids. CDR3 nucleotides: TGTGTCAGAAGCCCACCGGGACTAGCGGGAGACGAGCAGTACTTC. This translates into CVRSPPGLAGDEQYF.

The gene calls are TRBV2 and TRBJ1-2, with no clear D. CDR1 is SNHLY, CDR2 FYNNEI, per germline. V was shortened by 2 bases and J by 3 bases, with 13 bases between the two germline ends. CDR3 length: 15 amino acids. The CDR3, as DNA: TGTGCCAGCAGTGAAACCTGGACGGCTGACTATGGCTACACCTTC. It yields the protein CASSETWTADYGYTF.

V and J are TRBV5-8 and TRBJ2-1, with 8 positions matching TRBD2. With 4 bases clipped from V and 3 bases from J, the junction kept 9 bases outside the gene matches. Germline CDR1 is SGHTS and CDR2 is YDEGEE. This CDR3 has 16 amino acids. The CDR3 coding sequence is TGTGCCAGCAGCCGCGGCGGAGCGGGAGACTACAATGAGCAGTTCTTC. Protein product: CASSRGGAGDYNEQFF.